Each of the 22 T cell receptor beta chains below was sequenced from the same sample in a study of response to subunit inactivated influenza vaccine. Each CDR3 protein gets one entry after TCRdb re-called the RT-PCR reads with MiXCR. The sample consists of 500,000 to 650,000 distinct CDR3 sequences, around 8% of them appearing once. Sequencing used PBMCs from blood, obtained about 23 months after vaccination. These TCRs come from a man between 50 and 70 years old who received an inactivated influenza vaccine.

The DNA of the CDR3 is TGTGCCAGCGGACAGACAGGGGCGGGCGGGGAGCTGTTTTTT. Residues: CASGQTGAGGELFF. J is TRBJ2-2 and V is TRBV28; 8 bases match TRBD1. Germline trimming cut 8 bases from V and 7 bases from J; bases unmatched to any gene: 9. Germline loops: CDR1 MDHEN, CDR2 SYDVKM. The CDR3 is 14 amino acids.

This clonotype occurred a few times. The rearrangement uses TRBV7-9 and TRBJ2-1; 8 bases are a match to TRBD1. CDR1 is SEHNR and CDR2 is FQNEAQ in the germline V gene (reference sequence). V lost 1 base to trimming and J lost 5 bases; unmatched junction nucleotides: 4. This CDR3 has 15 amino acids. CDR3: CASSLGRGQDNEQFF. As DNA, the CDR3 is TGTGCCAGCAGCTTAGGCAGGGGGCAGGACAATGAGCAGTTCTTC.

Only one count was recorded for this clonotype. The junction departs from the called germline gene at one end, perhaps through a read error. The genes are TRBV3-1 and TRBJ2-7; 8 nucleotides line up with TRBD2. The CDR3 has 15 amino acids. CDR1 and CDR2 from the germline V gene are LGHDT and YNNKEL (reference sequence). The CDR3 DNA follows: TGTGCCAGCAGCCAAGACCCGGGAGGGCTTTACGCGCAGTACTTC. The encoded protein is CASSQDPGGLYAQYF.

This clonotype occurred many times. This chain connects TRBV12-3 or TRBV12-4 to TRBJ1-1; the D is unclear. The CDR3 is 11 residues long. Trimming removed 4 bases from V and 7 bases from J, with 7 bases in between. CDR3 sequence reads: CASSYGGEAFF. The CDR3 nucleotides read TGTGCCAGCAGTTACGGCGGTGAAGCTTTCTTT.

The CDR3 here is CATKKDAGGYEQYF. In nucleotides, the CDR3 is TGTGCCACGAAGAAGGACGCCGGGGGCTACGAGCAGTACTTC. The J gene is TRBJ2-7, the V gene TRBV11-1, with D perhaps matching TRBD2 (6 bases). CDR3 length equals 14 residues. From germline, CDR1 is SGHAT and CDR2 FQDESV (reference sequence). The germline V and J ends were trimmed by 10 bases and 3 bases, with 19 bases remaining between them.

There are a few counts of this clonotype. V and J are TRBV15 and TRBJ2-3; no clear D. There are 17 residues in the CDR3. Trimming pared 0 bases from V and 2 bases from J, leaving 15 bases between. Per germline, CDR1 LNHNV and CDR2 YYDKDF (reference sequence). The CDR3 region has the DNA TGTGCCACCAGCAGAGATAGGAGTTCTCCCTCCACAGATACGCAGTATTTT. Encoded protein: CATSRDRSSPSTDTQYF.

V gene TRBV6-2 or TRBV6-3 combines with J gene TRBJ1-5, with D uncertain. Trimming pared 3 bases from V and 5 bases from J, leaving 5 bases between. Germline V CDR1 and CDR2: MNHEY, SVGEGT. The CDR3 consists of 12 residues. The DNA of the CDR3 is TGTGCCAGCAGTTATCATTATCAGCCCCAGCATTTT. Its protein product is CASSYHYQPQHF.

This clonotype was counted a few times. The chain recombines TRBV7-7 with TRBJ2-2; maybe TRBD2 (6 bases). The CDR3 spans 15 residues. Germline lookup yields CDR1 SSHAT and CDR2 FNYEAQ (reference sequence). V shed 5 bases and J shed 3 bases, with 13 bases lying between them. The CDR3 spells CASSPGVRDTGELFF. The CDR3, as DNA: TGTGCCAGCAGCCCGGGAGTTAGGGACACCGGGGAGCTGTTTTTT.

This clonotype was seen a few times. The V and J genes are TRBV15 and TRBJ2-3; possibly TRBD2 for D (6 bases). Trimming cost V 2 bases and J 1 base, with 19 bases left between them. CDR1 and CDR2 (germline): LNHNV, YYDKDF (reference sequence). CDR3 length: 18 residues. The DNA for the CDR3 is TGTGCCACCAGCAGACGGGCTAGCGCCCCGGGTGGCACAGATACGCAGTATTTT. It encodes CATSRRASAPGGTDTQYF. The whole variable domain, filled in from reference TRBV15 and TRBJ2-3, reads DAMVIQNPRYQVTQFGKPVTLSCSQTLNHNVMYWYQQKSSQAPKLLFHYYDKDFNNEADTPDNFQSRRPNTSFCFLDIRSPGLGDTAMYLCATSRRASAPGGTDTQYFGPGTRLTVL.

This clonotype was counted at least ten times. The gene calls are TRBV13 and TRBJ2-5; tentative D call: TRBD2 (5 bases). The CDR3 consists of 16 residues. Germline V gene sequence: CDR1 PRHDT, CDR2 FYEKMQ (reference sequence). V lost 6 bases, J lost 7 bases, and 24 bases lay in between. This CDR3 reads CASSTGIGEILGTQYF. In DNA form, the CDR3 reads TGTGCCAGCAGTACCGGGATCGGGGAGATCTTAGGGACCCAGTACTTC.

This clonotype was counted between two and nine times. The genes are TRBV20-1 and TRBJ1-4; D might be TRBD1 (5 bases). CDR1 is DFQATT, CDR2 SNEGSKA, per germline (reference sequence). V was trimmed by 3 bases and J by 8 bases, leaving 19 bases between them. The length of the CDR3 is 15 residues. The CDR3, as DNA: TGCAGTGCTAGGGCTCCGCGGGGGTTACCAGAAAAACTGTTTTTT. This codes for CSARAPRGLPEKLFF.

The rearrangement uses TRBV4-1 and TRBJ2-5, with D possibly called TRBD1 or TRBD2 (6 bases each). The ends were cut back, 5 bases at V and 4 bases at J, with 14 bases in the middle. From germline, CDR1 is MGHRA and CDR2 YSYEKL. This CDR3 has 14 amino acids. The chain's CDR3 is CASSKQGLRETQYF. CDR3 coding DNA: TGCGCCAGCAGCAAACAGGGACTGAGAGAGACCCAGTACTTC.

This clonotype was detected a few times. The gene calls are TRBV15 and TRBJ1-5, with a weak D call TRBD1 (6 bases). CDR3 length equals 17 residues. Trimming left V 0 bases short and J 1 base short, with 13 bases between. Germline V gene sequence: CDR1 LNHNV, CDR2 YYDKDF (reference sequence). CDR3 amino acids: CATSRDRGMVSNQPQHF. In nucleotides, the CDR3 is TGTGCCACCAGCAGAGATAGGGGGATGGTGAGCAATCAGCCCCAGCATTTT.

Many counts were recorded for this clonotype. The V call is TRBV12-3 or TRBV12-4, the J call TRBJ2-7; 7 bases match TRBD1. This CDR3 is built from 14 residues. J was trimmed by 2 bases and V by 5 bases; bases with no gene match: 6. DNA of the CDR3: TGTGCCAGCAGTCGCCAGGGACAGACCTACGAGCAGTACTTC. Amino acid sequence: CASSRQGQTYEQYF.

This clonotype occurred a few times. Here the CDR3 DNA reads TGTGCCAGCAGTTCCCCCCTCGCGGGAGCGGGGGATACGCAGTATTTT. The encoded protein is CASSSPLAGAGDTQYF. The rearrangement links TRBV28 to TRBJ2-3; TRBD2 agrees at 7 bases. With V trimmed by 4 bases and J by 6 bases, 13 bases remained unmatched. This CDR3 has 16 amino acids. Germline-derived CDR1 and CDR2 are MDHEN and SYDVKM.

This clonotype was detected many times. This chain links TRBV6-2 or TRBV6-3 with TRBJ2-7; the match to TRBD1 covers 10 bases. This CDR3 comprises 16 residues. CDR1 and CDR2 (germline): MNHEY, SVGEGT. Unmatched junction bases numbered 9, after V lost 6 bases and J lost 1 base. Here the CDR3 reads CASSDLPGQGSYEQYF. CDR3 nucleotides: TGTGCCAGCAGCGACCTCCCGGGACAGGGGTCCTACGAGCAGTACTTC.

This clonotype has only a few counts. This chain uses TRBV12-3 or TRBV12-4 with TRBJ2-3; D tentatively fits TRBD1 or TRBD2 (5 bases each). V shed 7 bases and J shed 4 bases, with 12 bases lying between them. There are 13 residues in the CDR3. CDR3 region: CASKSRGADTQYF. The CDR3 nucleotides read TGTGCCAGCAAATCGAGGGGAGCAGATACGCAGTATTTT.

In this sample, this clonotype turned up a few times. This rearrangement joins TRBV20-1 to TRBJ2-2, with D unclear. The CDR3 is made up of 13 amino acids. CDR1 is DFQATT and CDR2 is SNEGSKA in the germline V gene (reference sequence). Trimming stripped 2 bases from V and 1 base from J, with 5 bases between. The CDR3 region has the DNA TGCAGTGCTAGAAGCAGGAACACCGGGGAGCTGTTTTTT. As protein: CSARSRNTGELFF.

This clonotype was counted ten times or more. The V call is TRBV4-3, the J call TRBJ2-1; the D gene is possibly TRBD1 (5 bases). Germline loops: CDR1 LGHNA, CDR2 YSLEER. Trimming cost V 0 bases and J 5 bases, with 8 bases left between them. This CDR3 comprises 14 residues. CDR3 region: CASSQEGHHNEQFF. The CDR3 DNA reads TGCGCCAGCAGCCAAGAAGGACACCACAATGAGCAGTTCTTC.

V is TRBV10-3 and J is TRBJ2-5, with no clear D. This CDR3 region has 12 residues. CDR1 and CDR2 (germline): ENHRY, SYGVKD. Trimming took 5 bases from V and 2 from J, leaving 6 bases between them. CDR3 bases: TGTGCCATCAGTCAAGGGCAAGAGACCCAGTACTTC. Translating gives CAISQGQETQYF.

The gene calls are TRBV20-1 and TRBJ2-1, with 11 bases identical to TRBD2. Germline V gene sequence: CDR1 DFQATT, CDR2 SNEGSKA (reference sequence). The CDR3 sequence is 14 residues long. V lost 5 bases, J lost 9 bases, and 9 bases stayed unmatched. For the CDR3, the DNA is TGCAGTGCTCCACGACTAGCGGGGAGGATTGAGCAGTTCTTC. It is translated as CSAPRLAGRIEQFF.

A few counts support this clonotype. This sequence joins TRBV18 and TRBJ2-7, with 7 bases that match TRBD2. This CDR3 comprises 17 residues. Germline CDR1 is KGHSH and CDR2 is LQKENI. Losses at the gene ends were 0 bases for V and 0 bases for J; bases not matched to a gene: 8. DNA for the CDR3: TGTGCCAGCTCACCACCGGCAGCGGGAAGGAGCTCCTACGAGCAGTACTTC. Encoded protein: CASSPPAAGRSSYEQYF.